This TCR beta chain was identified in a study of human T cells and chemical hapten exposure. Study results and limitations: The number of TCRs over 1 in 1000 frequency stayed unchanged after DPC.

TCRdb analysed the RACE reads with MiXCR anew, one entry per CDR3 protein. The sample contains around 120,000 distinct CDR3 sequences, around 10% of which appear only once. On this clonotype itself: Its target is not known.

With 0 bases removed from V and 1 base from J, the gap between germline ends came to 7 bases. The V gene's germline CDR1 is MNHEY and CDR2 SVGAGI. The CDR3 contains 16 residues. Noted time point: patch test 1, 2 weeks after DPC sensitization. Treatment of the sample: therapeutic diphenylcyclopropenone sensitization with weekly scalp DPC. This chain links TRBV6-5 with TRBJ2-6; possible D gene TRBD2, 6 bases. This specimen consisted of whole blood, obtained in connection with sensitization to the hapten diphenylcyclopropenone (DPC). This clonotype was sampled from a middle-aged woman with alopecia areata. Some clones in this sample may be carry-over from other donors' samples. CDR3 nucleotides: TGTGCCAGCAGTTACTCTCGGGGGTCTGGGGCCAACGTCCTGACTTTC. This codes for CASSYSRGSGANVLTF.